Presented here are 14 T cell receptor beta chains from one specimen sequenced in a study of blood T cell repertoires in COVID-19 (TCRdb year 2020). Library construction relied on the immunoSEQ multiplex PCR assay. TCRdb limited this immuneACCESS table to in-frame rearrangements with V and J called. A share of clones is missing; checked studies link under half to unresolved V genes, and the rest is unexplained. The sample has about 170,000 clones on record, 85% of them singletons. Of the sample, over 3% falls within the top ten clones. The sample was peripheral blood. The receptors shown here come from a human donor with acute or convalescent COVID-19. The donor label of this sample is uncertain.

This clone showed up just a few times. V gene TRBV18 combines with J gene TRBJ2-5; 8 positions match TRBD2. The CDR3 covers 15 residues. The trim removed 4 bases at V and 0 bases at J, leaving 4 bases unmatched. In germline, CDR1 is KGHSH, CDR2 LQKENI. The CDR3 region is CASSRNGGDQETQYF. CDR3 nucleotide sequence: TGTGCCAGCTCACGAAACGGGGGGGACCAAGAGACCCAGTACTTC.

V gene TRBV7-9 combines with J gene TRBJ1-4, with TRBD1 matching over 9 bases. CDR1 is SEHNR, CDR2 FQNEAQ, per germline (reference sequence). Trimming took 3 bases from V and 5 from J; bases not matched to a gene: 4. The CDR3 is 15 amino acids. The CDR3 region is CASSFPGTGNEKLFF. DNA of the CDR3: TGTGCCAGCAGCTTCCCCGGGACAGGGAATGAAAAACTGTTTTTT.

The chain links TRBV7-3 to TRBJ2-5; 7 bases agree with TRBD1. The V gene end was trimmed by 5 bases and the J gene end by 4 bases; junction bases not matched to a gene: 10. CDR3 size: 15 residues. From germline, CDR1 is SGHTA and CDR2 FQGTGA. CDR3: CASSPNRDSLETQYF. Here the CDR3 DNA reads TGTGCCAGCAGCCCGAACCGGGACAGCTTAGAGACCCAGTACTTC.

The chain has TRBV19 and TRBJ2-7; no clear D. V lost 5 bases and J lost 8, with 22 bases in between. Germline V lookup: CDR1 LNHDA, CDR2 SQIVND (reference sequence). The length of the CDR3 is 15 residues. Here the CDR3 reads CASSPPDNSLRKQYF. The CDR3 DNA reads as TGTGCCAGTAGTCCCCCCGACAACTCCCTTAGGAAGCAGTACTTC.

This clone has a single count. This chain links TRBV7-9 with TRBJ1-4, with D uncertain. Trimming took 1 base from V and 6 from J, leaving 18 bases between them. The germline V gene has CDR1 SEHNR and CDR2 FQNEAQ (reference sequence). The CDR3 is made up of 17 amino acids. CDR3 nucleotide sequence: TGTGCCAGCAGCTTAGATTTTACGATCCGCGTCGATGAAAAACTGTTTTTT. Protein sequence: CASSLDFTIRVDEKLFF. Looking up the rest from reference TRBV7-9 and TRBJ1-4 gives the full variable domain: DTGVSQNPRHKITKRGQNVTFRCDPISEHNRLYWYRQTLGQGPEFLTYFQNEAQLEKSRLLSDRFSAERPKGSFSTLEIQRTEQGDSAMYLCASSLDFTIRVDEKLFFGSGTQLSVL.

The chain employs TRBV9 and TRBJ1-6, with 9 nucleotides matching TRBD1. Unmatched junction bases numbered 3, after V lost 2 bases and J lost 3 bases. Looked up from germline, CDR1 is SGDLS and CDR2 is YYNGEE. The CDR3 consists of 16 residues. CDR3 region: CASSVLGQGYNSPLHF. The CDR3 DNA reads TGTGCCAGCAGCGTGCTGGGACAGGGCTATAATTCACCCCTCCACTTT.

CDR3 amino acids: CASSKTGVSYGYTF. In DNA, the CDR3 is TGTGCCAGCAGTAAGACAGGGGTTAGCTATGGCTACACCTTC. The chain links TRBV2 to TRBJ1-2; 8 positions agree with TRBD1. The trim removed 5 bases at V and 4 bases at J, leaving 6 bases unmatched. Germline V gene data show CDR1 as SNHLY and CDR2 as FYNNEI. The CDR3 loop spans 14 amino acids. Looking up the rest from reference TRBV2 and TRBJ1-2 gives the full variable domain: EPEVTQTPSHQVTQMGQEVILRCVPISNHLYFYWYRQILGQKVEFLVSFYNNEISEKSEIFDDQFSVERPDGSNFTLKIRSTKLEDSAMYFCASSKTGVSYGYTFGSGTRLTVV.

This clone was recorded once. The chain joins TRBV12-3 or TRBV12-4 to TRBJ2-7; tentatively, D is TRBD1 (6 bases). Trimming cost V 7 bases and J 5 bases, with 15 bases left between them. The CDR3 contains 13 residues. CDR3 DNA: TGTGCCAGCACCCCAGGGGCTTTGAACGAGCAGTACTTC. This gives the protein CASTPGALNEQYF.

In nucleotides, the CDR3 is TGTGCCAGCAGGGCCATGCAGAACACTGAAGCTTTCTTT. Protein: CASRAMQNTEAFF. The V and J genes are TRBV27 and TRBJ1-1; no clear D gene. This CDR3 is 13 amino acids long. V shed 6 bases and J shed 1 base, with 9 bases lying between them. Germline V gene sequence: CDR1 MNHEY, CDR2 SMNVEV (reference sequence).

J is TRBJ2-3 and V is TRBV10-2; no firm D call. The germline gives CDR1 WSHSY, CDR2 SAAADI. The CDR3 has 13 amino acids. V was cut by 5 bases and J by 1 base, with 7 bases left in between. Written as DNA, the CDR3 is TGCGCCAGCAGTCTTGCGGGCACAGATACGCAGTATTTT. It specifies CASSLAGTDTQYF.

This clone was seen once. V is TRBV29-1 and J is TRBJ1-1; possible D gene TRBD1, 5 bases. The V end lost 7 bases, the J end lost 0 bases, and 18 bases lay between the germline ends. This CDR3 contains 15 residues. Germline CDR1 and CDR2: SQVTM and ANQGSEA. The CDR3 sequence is CSARGKTVLNTEAFF. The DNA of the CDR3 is TGCAGCGCACGTGGAAAGACAGTATTGAACACTGAAGCTTTCTTT.

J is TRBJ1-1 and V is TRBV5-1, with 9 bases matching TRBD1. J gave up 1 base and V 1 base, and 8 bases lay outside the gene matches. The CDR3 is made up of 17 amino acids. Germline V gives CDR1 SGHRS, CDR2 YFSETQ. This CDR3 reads CASSLTGGREENTEAFF. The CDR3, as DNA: TGCGCCAGCAGCTTGACAGGGGGCCGGGAAGAGAACACTGAAGCTTTCTTT.

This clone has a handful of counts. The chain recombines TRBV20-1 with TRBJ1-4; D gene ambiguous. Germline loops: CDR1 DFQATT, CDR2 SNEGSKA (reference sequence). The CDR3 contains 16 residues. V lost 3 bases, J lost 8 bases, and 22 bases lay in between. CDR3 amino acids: CSASPLDSSRGEKLFF. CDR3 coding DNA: TGCAGTGCTAGTCCCCTCGACTCTTCCCGAGGGGAAAAACTGTTTTTT.

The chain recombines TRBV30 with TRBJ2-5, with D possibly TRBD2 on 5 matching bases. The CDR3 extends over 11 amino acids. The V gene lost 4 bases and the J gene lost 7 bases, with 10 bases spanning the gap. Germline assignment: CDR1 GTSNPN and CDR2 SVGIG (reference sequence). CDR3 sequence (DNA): TGTGCCTGGAAGGAGGCGGCGACCCAGTACTTC. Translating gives CAWKEAATQYF.